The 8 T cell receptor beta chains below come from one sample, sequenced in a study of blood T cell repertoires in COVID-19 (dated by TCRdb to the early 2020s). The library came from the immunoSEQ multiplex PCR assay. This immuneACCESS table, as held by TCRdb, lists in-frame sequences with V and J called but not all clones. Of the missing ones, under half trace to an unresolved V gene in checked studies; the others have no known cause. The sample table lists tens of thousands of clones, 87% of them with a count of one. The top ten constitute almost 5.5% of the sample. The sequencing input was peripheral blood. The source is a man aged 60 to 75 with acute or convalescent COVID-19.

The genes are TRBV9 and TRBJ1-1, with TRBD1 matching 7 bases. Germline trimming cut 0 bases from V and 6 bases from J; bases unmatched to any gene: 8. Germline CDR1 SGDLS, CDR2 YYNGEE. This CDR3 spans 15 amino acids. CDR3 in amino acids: CASSVADRAKPEAFF. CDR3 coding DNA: TGTGCCAGCAGCGTAGCTGACAGGGCTAAGCCTGAAGCTTTCTTT.

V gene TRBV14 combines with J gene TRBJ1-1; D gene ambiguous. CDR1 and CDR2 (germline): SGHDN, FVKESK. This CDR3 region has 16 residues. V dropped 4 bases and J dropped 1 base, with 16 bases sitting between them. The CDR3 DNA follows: TGTGCCAGCAGCCCCTTGAGTTCCAGACAGAACACTGAAGCTTTCTTT. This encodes CASSPLSSRQNTEAFF.

This CDR3 reads CASSESMGRGYDTQYF. The DNA of the CDR3 is TGCGCCAGCAGTGAGTCGATGGGCAGGGGATATGATACGCAGTATTTT. This chain uses TRBV10-1 with TRBJ2-3; a weak D match, TRBD1 (6 bases). Germline V lookup: CDR1 WNHNN, CDR2 SYGVQD (reference sequence). This CDR3 is 16 amino acids long. Between the trimmed V and J ends, which lost 0 bases and 6 bases, there was a span of 16 bases.

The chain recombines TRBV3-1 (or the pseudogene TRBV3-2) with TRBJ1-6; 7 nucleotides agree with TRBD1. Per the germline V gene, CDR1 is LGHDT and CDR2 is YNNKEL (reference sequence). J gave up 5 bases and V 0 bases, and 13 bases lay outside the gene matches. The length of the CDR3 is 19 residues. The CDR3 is CASSQDERVGGRDNSPLHF. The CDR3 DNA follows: TGTGCCAGCAGCCAAGATGAGAGGGTAGGGGGCCGGGATAATTCACCCCTCCACTTT.

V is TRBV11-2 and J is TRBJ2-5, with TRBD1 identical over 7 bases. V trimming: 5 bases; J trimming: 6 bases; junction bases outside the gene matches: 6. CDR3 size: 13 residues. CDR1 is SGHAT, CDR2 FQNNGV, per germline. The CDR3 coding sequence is TGTGCCAGCAGCCCGGACAGGTTCAAGACCCAGTACTTC. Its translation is CASSPDRFKTQYF.

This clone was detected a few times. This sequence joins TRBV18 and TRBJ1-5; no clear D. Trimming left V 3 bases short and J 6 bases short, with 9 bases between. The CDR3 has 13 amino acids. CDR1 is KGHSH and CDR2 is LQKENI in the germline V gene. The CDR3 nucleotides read TGTGCCAGCTCACCGGAGCTTGGTCAGCCCCAGCATTTT. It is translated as CASSPELGQPQHF.

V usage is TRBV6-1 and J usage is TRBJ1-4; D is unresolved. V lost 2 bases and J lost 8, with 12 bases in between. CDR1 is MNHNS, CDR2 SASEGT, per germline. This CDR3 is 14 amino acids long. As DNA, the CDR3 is TGTGCCAGCAGTGAACTAGGCCGGAGGGAAAAACTGTTTTTT. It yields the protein CASSELGRREKLFF.

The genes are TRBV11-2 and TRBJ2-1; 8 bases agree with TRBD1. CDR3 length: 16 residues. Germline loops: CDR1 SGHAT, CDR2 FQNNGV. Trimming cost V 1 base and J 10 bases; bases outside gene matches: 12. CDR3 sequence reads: CASSLAGTGLGVEQFF. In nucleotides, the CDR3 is TGTGCCAGCAGCTTAGCAGGGACAGGACTCGGTGTCGAGCAGTTCTTC.